The following is a T cell receptor beta chain sequence with its context. The data were obtained in a study of CD8 T cells in Susac syndrome. Roughly 0.5 to 1 ug RNA was reverse transcribed with random hexamers. One entry per CDR3 protein results from TCRdb running MiXCR on the immunoSEQ multiplex PCR reads. Here the sample spans some 190,000 distinct CDR3 sequences, over 85% being singletons. The trim removed 10 bases at V and 9 bases at J, leaving 4 bases unmatched. This CDR3 comprises 10 residues. The germline CDR1 and CDR2 sequences are SNHLY and FYNNEI. The chain is built from TRBV2 and TRBJ2-5; 8 nucleotides line up with TRBD2. The source of this sequence is a human donor in good health. The material sequenced was CD4+ T cells from PBMCs. The CDR3 DNA follows: TGTGCCATCGGAGCGGGGGCCCAGTACTTC. It specifies CAIGAGAQYF. Filled out from reference TRBV2 and TRBJ2-5, the complete variable domain reads EPEVTQTPSHQVTQMGQEVILRCVPISNHLYFYWYRQILGQKVEFLVSFYNNEISEKSEIFDDQFSVERPDGSNFTLKIRSTKLEDSAMYFCAIGAGAQYFGPGTRLLVL.